This entry is about one TCR beta chain. Antigen unknown. The CDR3 consists of 12 residues. With 4 bases clipped from V and 12 bases from J, the junction kept 1 base outside the gene matches. The germline V gene encodes CDR1 SNHLY and CDR2 FYNNEI. The data were obtained in a study of beta chain features in type 1 diabetes. The whole isolated RNA underwent reverse transcription, so sequencing captured expressed TCRB transcripts. The assay was immunoSEQ multiplex PCR, and TCRdb's table has in-frame clones only and misses some. Among 330,000 or so clones listed, roughly 12% were seen once. Whole-study findings and limits: Researchers report that Type 1 diabetes patients had moderately but significantly shorter TCRB CDR3s across all four CD4+ subsets. In patients and controls equally, PCR might favor templates that are shorter. For TCRB rearrangement, an influence of HLA type remained unresolved here.

The V and J genes are TRBV2 and TRBJ1-6, with 9 bases that match TRBD1. Sequencing was carried out using naive CD4+ T cells from blood. The TCR originated in a woman aged 18-30 years with type 1 diabetes. The CDR3 DNA is TGTGCCAGCAGTGGGACAGGGGTACCCCTCCACTTT. Protein product: CASSGTGVPLHF. Using reference TRBV2 and TRBJ1-6 for the parts outside the CDR3, the full variable domain is EPEVTQTPSHQVTQMGQEVILRCVPISNHLYFYWYRQILGQKVEFLVSFYNNEISEKSEIFDDQFSVERPDGSNFTLKIRSTKLEDSAMYFCASSGTGVPLHFGNGTRLTVT.